This TCR beta chain is drawn from a study of blood T cell repertoires in COVID-19. Whole-study context: The study drew acute and convalescent COVID-19 samples from the United States, Italy and Spain. From T cells, B-cell-depleted T cells, or PBMCs came the material, which was cDNA or gDNA.

As processed by the authors: Researchers report that nucleated cell counts were estimated from reference gene primer amplification. Profiling relied on immunoSEQ multiplex PCR, and the TCRdb table lists in-frame clones only, not all of them. V, J and clone size are taken as reported in that table, and D and trimming were inferred from the DNA itself. This table has about 170,000 clones, around four fifths appearing once. V lost 1 base to trimming and J lost 4 bases, with 13 bases between them. Germline V gene data show CDR1 as LGHDT and CDR2 as YNNKEL (reference sequence). The CDR3 is made up of 15 amino acids.

The source material was peripheral blood. J is TRBJ1-2 and V is TRBV3-1 (or the pseudogene TRBV3-2); possibly TRBD1 for D (5 bases). The source is a woman aged 80 or over with COVID-19, enrolled during active disease. CDR3 sequence reads: CASSQAQGRGYGYTF. In DNA, the CDR3 is TGTGCCAGCAGCCAAGCTCAGGGTAGGGGCTATGGCTACACCTTC.